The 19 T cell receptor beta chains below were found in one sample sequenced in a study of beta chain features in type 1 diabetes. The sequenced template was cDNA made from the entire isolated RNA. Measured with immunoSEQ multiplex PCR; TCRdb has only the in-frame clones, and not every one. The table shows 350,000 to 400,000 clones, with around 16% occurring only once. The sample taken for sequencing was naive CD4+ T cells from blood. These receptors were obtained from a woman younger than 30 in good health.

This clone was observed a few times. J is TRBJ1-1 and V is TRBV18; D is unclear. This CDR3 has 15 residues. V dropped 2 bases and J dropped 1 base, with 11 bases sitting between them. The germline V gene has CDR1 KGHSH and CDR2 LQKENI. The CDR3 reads CASSPSEHRNTEAFF. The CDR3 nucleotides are TGTGCCAGCTCACCATCTGAACACCGGAACACTGAAGCTTTCTTT. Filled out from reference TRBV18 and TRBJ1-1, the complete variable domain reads NAGVMQNPRHLVRRRGQEARLRCSPMKGHSHVYWYRQLPEEGLKFMVYLQKENIIDESGMPKERFSAEFPKEGPSILRIQQVVRGDSAAYFCASSPSEHRNTEAFFGQGTRLTVV.

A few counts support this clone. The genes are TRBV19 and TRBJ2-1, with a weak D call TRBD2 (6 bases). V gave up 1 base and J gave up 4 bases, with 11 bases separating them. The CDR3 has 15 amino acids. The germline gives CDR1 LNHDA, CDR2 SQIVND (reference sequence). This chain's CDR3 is CASSIAGLEYNEQFF. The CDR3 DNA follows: TGTGCCAGTAGTATAGCGGGACTGGAATACAATGAGCAGTTCTTC.

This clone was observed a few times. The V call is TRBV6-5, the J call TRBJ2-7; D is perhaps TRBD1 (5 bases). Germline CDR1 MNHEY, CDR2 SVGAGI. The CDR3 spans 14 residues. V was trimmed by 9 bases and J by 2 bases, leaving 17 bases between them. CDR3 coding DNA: TGTGCCAGTGGTAGGCAGGGTAGTGCCTACGAGCAGTACTTC. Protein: CASGRQGSAYEQYF.

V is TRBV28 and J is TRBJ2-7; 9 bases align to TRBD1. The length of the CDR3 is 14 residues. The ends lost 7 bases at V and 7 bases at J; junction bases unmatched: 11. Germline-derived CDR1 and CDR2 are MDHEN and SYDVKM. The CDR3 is CASKRGTGRWEQYF. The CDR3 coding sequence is TGTGCCAGCAAAAGGGGGACAGGGCGTTGGGAGCAGTACTTC. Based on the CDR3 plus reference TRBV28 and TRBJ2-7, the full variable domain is DVKVTQSSRYLVKRTGEKVFLECVQDMDHENMFWYRQDPGLGLRLIYFSYDVKMKEKGDIPEGYSVSREKKERFSLILESASTNQTSMYLCASKRGTGRWEQYFGPGTRLTVT.

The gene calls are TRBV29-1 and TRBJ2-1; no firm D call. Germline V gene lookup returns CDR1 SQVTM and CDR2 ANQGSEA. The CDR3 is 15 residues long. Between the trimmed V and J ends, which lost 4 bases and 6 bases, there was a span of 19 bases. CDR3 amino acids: CSVAVGTAHSNEQFF. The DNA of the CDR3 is TGCAGCGTTGCGGTCGGTACAGCTCATAGCAATGAGCAGTTCTTC.

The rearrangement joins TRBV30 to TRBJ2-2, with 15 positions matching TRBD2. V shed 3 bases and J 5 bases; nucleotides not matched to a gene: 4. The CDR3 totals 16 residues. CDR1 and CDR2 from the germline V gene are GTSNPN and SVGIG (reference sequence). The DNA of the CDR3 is TGTGCCTGGAGGGGACTAGCGGGAGGAACGACCGGGGAGCTGTTTTTT. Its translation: CAWRGLAGGTTGELFF.

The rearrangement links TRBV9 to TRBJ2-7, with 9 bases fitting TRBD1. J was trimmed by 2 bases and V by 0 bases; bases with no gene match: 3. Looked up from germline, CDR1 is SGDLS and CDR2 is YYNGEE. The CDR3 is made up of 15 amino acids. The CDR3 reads CASSVGDRDAYEQYF. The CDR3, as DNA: TGTGCCAGCAGCGTAGGGGACAGGGATGCCTACGAGCAGTACTTC.

Here the CDR3 reads CASSSPTGLHGYTF. The CDR3, as DNA: TGTGCCAGCAGTTCCCCGACAGGGTTGCATGGCTACACCTTC. The chain uses TRBV27 and TRBJ1-2; 7 nucleotides match TRBD1. V trimming: 4 bases; J trimming: 6 bases; junction bases outside the gene matches: 8. This CDR3 is built from 14 residues. Germline CDR1 MNHEY, CDR2 SMNVEV (reference sequence).

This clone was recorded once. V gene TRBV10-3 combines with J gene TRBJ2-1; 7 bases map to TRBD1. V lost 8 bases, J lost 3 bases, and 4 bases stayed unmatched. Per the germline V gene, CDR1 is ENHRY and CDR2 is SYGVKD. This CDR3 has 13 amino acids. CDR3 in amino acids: CAIARDSYNEQFF. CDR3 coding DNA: TGTGCCATCGCACGGGACAGCTACAATGAGCAGTTCTTC.

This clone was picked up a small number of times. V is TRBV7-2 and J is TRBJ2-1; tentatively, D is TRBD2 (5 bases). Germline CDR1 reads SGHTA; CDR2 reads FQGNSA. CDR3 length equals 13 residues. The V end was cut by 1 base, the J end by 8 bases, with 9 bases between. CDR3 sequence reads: CASSLGRGYEQFF. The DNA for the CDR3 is TGTGCCAGCAGCTTAGGCCGGGGATATGAGCAGTTCTTC.

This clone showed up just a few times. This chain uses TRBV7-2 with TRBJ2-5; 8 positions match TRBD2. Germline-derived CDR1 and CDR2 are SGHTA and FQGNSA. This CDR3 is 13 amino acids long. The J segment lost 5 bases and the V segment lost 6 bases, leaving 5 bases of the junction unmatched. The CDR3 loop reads CASSFSGTETQYF. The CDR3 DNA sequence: TGTGCCAGCAGTTTTAGCGGGACGGAGACCCAGTACTTC. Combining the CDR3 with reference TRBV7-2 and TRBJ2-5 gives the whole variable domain GAGVSQSPSNKVTEKGKDVELRCDPISGHTALYWYRQSLGQGLEFLIYFQGNSAPDKSGLPSDRFSAERTGGSVSTLTIQRTQQEDSAVYLCASSFSGTETQYFGPGTRLLVL.

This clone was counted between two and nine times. This CDR3 reads CASSRTGGTYEQYF. The CDR3 coding sequence is TGTGCCAGCTCACGGACAGGGGGCACCTACGAGCAGTACTTC. V is TRBV18 and J is TRBJ2-7; 11 bases map to TRBD1. The CDR3 is 14 amino acids. The junction had 1 base not matched to a gene; V was cut back by 4 bases and J by 2 bases. Germline loops: CDR1 KGHSH, CDR2 LQKENI.

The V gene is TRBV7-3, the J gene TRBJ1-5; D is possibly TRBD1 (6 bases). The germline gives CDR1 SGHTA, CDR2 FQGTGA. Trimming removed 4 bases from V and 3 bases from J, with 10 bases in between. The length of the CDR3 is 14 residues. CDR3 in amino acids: CASSSRQANQPQHF. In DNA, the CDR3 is TGTGCCAGCAGCTCTCGACAGGCCAATCAGCCCCAGCATTTT.

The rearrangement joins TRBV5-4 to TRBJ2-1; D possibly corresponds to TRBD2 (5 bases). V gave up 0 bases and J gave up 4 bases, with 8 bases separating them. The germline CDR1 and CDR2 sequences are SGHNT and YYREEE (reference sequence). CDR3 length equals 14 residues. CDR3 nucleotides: TGTGCCAGCAGCTTGGCCGGGAATTACAATGAGCAGTTCTTC. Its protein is CASSLAGNYNEQFF.

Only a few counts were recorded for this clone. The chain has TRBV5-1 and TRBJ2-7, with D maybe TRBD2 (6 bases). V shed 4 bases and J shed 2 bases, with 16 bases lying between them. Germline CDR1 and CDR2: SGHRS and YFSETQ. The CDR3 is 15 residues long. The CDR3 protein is CASSADPGLTYEQYF. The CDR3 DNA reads TGCGCCAGCAGCGCCGACCCGGGACTTACCTACGAGCAGTACTTC.

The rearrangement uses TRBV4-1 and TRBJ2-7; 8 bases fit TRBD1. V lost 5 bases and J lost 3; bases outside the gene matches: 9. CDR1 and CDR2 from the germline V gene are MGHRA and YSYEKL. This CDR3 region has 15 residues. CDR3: CASSSPGQAIYEQYF. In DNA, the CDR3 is TGCGCCAGCAGCTCCCCGGGACAGGCGATCTACGAGCAGTACTTC.

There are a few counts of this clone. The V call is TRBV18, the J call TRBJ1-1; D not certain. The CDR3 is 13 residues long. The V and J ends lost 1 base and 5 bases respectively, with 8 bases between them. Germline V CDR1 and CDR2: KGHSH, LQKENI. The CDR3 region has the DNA TGTGCCAGCTCACCACGAGCCCCAACTGAAGCTTTCTTT. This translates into CASSPRAPTEAFF.

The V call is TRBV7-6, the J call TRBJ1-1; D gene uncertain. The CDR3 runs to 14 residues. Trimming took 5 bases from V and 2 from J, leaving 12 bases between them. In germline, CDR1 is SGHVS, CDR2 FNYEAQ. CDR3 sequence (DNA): TGTGCCAGCAGCCGCGGTCCGGCCAACACTGAAGCTTTCTTT. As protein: CASSRGPANTEAFF.

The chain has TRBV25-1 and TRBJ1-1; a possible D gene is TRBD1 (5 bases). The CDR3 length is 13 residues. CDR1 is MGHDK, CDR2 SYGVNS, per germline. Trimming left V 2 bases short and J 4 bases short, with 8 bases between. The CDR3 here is CASSEQQGTEAFF. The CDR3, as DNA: TGTGCCAGCAGTGAACAGCAGGGCACTGAAGCTTTCTTT. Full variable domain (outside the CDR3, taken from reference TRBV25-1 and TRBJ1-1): EADIYQTPRYLVIGTGKKITLECSQTMGHDKMYWYQQDPGMELHLIHYSYGVNSTEKGDLSSESTVSRIRTEHFPLTLESARPSHTSQYLCASSEQQGTEAFFGQGTRLTVV.